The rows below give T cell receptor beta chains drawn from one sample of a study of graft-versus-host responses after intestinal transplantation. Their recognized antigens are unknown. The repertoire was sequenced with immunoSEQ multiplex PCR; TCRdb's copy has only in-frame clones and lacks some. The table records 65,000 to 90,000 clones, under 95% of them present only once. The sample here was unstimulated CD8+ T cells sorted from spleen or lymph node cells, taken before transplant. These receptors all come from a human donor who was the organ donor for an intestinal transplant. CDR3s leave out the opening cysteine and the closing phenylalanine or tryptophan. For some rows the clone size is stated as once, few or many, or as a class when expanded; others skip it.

CDR3 protein: ASTPSGSGPDTQY
V gene: TRBV9
J gene: TRBJ2-3
clone size: .

CDR3 protein: AWRATLGSPKESGELF
V gene: TRBV30
J gene: TRBJ2-2
clone size: .

CDR3 protein: AISGSGIGTEAF
V gene: TRBV6-5
J gene: TRBJ1-1
clone size: .

CDR3 protein: ASSLGSVGTRGGEAF
V gene: TRBV13
J gene: TRBJ1-1
clone size: few

CDR3 protein: ASSQGVRGRWEQY
V gene: TRBV14
J gene: TRBJ2-7
clone size: .

CDR3 protein: ASSGRPSVASYEQY
V gene: TRBV11-2
J gene: TRBJ2-7
clone size: .

CDR3 protein: ASSEEFVAVYSYEQY
V gene: TRBV2
J gene: TRBJ2-7
clone size: .

CDR3 protein: ASSLEGVYEQY
V gene: TRBV5-1
J gene: TRBJ2-7
clone size: .

CDR3 protein: ASNHGGATEAF
V gene: TRBV6-5
J gene: TRBJ1-1
clone size: .

CDR3 protein: ASSLAQGRNYGYT
V gene: TRBV11-2
J gene: TRBJ1-2
clone size: .

CDR3 protein: ASSPLSSAVFNSPLH
V gene: TRBV11-3
J gene: TRBJ1-6
clone size: once

CDR3 protein: ASKRGWTTEAF
V gene: TRBV5-1
J gene: TRBJ1-1
clone size: .

CDR3 protein: ASSDGTTDTDTQY
V gene: TRBV2
J gene: TRBJ2-3
clone size: .

CDR3 protein: ASSYSADYEQY
V gene: TRBV6-5
J gene: .
clone size: .

CDR3 protein: ASSPVGQETQY
V gene: TRBV7-9
J gene: TRBJ2-5
clone size: .

CDR3 protein: ATSNPGQGVSEQF
V gene: TRBV15
J gene: TRBJ2-1
clone size: .

CDR3 protein: ASTSPTGTDTQY
V gene: TRBV19
J gene: TRBJ2-3
clone size: .

CDR3 protein: ASRQGSYGYT
V gene: TRBV7-9
J gene: TRBJ1-2
clone size: once

CDR3 protein: ASSVSGGGFTDTQY
V gene: TRBV9
J gene: TRBJ2-3
clone size: .

CDR3 protein: ASSPGLAVAGELF
V gene: TRBV27
J gene: TRBJ2-2
clone size: .

CDR3 protein: ASSVAIGGLAGGGYNEQF
V gene: TRBV9
J gene: TRBJ2-1
clone size: .

CDR3 protein: ASSDVLGPSTDTQY
V gene: TRBV25-1
J gene: TRBJ2-3
clone size: .

CDR3 protein: ASRDRALGEQY
V gene: TRBV10-2
J gene: TRBJ2-7
clone size: once

CDR3 protein: ASSLQGNTEAF
V gene: TRBV27
J gene: TRBJ1-1
clone size: .

CDR3 protein: ASSPKIRNYGYT
V gene: TRBV4-1
J gene: TRBJ1-2
clone size: .

CDR3 protein: ASSLSSGFNEQF
V gene: TRBV6-5
J gene: TRBJ2-1
clone size: .

CDR3 protein: ASSHTKQGYLQPQH
V gene: TRBV4-1
J gene: TRBJ1-5
clone size: once

CDR3 protein: ASGDGTNEVCEQF
V gene: TRBV12-5
J gene: TRBJ2-1
clone size: .

CDR3 protein: ASSQEAGANQPQH
V gene: TRBV4-1
J gene: TRBJ1-5
clone size: .

CDR3 protein: ASSLAGGAYEQY
V gene: TRBV5-1
J gene: TRBJ2-7
clone size: .

CDR3 protein: ASSQGDRHTEAF
V gene: TRBV4-2
J gene: TRBJ1-1
clone size: .

CDR3 protein: ASSLDFAGAGSYEQY
V gene: TRBV5-1
J gene: TRBJ2-7
clone size: .

CDR3 protein: ASGTILSYEQY
V gene: TRBV6-6
J gene: TRBJ2-7
clone size: .

CDR3 protein: ATSKEGETSPGYT
V gene: TRBV15
J gene: TRBJ1-2
clone size: .

CDR3 protein: ASSHATATDTQY
V gene: TRBV7-8
J gene: TRBJ2-3
clone size: .

CDR3 protein: ASSQVSGIPYEQY
V gene: TRBV14
J gene: TRBJ2-7
clone size: .

CDR3 protein: ASSIDDRGNEQF
V gene: TRBV19
J gene: TRBJ2-1
clone size: .

CDR3 protein: ASSYTGAFEKLF
V gene: TRBV7-6
J gene: TRBJ1-4
clone size: .

CDR3 protein: ASSRGRLYSNQPQH
V gene: TRBV19
J gene: TRBJ1-5
clone size: .

CDR3 protein: SAAGYPYGYT
V gene: TRBV29-1
J gene: TRBJ1-2
clone size: .

CDR3 protein: ASSMTDSSPYEQY
V gene: TRBV19
J gene: TRBJ2-7
clone size: .